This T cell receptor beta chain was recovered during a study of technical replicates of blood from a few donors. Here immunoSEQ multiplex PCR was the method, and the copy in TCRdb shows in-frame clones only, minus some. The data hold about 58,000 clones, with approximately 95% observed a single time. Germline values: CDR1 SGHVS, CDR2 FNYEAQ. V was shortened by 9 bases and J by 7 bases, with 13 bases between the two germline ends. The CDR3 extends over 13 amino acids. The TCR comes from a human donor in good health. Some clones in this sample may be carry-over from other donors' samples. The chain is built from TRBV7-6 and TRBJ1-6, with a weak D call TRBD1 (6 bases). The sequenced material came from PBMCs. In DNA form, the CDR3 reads TGTGCCAGTGCGACAGGACTCAATTCACCCCTCCACTTT. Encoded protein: CASATGLNSPLHF. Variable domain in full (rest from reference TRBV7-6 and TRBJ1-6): GAGVSQSPRYKVTKRGQDVALRCDPISGHVSLYWYRQALGQGPEFLTYFNYEAQQDKSGLPNDRFSAERPEGSISTLTIQRTEQRDSAMYRCASATGLNSPLHFGNGTRLTVT.